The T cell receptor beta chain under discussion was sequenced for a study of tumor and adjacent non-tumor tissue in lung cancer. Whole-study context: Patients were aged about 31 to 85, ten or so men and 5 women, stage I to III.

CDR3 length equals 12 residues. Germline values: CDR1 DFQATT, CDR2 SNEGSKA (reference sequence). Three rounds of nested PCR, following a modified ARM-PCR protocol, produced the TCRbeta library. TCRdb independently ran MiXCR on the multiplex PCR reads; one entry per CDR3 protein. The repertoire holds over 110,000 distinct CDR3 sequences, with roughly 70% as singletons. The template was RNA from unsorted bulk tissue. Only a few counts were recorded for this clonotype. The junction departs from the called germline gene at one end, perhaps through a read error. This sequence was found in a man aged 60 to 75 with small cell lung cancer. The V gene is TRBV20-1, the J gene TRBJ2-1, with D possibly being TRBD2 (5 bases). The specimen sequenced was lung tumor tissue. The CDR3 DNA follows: TGCAGTTTGACGGGAAACTACGATGAGCAGTTCTTC. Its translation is CSLTGNYDEQFF.